The clone carrying this T cell receptor beta chain was found once. In the original analysis: Estimation of nucleated cell counts was performed using reference gene primer amplification. Measured with immunoSEQ multiplex PCR; TCRdb has only the in-frame clones, and not every one. V, J and clone size were drawn from that table, and D and trimming were deduced from the DNA. The sample lists about 200,000 clones; approximately 84% were seen once. V was clipped by 0 bases and J by 4 bases, with 9 bases between them. CDR1 is LNHDA and CDR2 is SQIVND in the germline V gene (reference sequence). There are 15 residues in the CDR3. This specimen belongs to a study of blood T cell repertoires in COVID-19.

V gene TRBV19 combines with J gene TRBJ1-4, with D perhaps matching TRBD1 (6 bases). The sequence was collected from a human donor with acute or convalescent COVID-19. The donor label of this sample is uncertain. The sample comprised peripheral blood. The CDR3 reads CASSIEARGNEKLFF. The DNA for the CDR3 is TGTGCCAGTAGTATAGAGGCCAGGGGTAATGAAAAACTGTTTTTT.